This T cell receptor beta chain was documented in a study of T cell repertoires in cytomegalovirus infection. About the study: In the study, CMV epitopes included recently identified HLA-C-restricted and well-studied HLA-B-restricted ones. Through public TCR beta signatures, both CMV infection and matching HLA type were indicated.

The sample holds a few counts of this clonotype. Antigen unknown. CDR3 size: 13 residues. V shed 6 bases and J shed 5 bases, with 13 bases lying between them. In germline, CDR1 is MNHNS, CDR2 SASEGT. Study results and limitations: Ex vivo, HLA-C-restricted CMV-specific TCR beta clonotypes prevailed over the rest of the response. Individuals carrying CMV plus the relevant HLA were identified by cumulative frequency of public TCR beta families.

A single record per CDR3 protein comes from TCRdb applying MiXCR to the reads. Of around 900,000 distinct CDR3 sequences listed, around 29% were seen once; the top ten hold about 14%. The sample consisted of cultured CD8+ T cells from PBMCs, taken from culture after CMV antigen stimulation. This chain links TRBV6-1 with TRBJ2-5; D is unresolved. This TCR derives from a human donor in good health (CMV status not recorded). Some clones in this sample may be carry-over from other donors' samples. The CDR3 region has the DNA TGTGCCAGCAGCCATACTCTCGGGGAGACCCAGTACTTC. Translated, it gives CASSHTLGETQYF.